This TCR beta chain emerged from a study of cytomegalovirus exposure and HLA in healthy donors. A multiplex PCR was run with 60 Vbeta primers and 13 Jbeta primers. Assay: immunoSEQ multiplex PCR; the TCRdb copy retains only in-frame clones and omits some. The table has some 250,000 clones, more than 75% seen once; the top ten hold approximately 5.3%. About this clone: Antigen: not known.

Whole-study findings and limits: Per published accounts, TCR beta sequences correctly predicted the HLA-A and HLA-B alleles of most subjects. For TCR beta chains, V- and J-gene trimming was later linked to a missense DCLRE1C variant. Immune exposure information available was restricted to CMV serostatus.

Trimming pared 8 bases from V and 5 bases from J, leaving 16 bases between. This CDR3 has 14 residues. Germline CDR1 WNHNN, CDR2 SYGVQD (reference sequence). This chain joins TRBV10-1 and TRBJ2-1; maybe TRBD2 (6 bases). Sequenced: PBMCs. This TCR came from a woman aged 40 to 50 in good health and CMV-seropositive. This CDR3 reads CASAGGTQNNEQFF. Written as DNA, the CDR3 is TGCGCCAGCGCAGGCGGGACCCAAAACAATGAGCAGTTCTTC.